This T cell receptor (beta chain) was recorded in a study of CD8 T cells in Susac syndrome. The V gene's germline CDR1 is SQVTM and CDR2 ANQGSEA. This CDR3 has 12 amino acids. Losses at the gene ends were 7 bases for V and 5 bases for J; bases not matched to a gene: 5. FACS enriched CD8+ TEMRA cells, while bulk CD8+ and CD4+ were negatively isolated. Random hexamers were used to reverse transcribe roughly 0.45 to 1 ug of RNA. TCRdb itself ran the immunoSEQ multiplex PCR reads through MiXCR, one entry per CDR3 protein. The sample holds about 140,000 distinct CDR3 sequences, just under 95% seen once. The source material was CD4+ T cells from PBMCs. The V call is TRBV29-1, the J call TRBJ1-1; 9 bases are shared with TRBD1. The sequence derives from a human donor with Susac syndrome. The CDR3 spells CSGGQGWTEAFF. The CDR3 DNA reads TGCAGCGGGGGACAGGGTTGGACTGAAGCTTTCTTT.